The present TCR beta chain was sequenced within a study of blood T cell repertoires in COVID-19. Study in general: The study drew acute and convalescent COVID-19 samples from the United States, Italy and Spain. In each case, the material was cDNA or gDNA derived from T cells, B-cell-depleted T cells, or PBMCs.

In the original processing: Amplifying reference gene primers gave estimates of nucleated cell counts. Libraries were prepared by immunoSEQ multiplex PCR; TCRdb keeps only in-frame clonotypes and omits some of them. D and trimming come from the DNA, and the V and J calls and clone size come from that table. The repertoire consists of 120,000 to 150,000 clones, with approximately 85% occurring once and the leading ten covering approximately 8%. Germline CDR1 SGHDT, CDR2 YYEEEE. This CDR3 comprises 14 residues. After removal of 5 bases from V and 3 bases from J, the junction contained 7 bases not matched to a gene. Seattle-derived patients entered the study during active infection and were followed longitudinally.

The receptor comes from a woman aged 60-75 years with COVID-19, enrolled during active disease. The material sequenced was peripheral blood. The genes are TRBV5-6 and TRBJ1-2; TRBD1 matches at 7 bases. CDR3: CASRGPRGYYGYTF. Written as DNA, the CDR3 is TGTGCCAGCAGAGGACCCAGGGGGTACTATGGCTACACCTTC.